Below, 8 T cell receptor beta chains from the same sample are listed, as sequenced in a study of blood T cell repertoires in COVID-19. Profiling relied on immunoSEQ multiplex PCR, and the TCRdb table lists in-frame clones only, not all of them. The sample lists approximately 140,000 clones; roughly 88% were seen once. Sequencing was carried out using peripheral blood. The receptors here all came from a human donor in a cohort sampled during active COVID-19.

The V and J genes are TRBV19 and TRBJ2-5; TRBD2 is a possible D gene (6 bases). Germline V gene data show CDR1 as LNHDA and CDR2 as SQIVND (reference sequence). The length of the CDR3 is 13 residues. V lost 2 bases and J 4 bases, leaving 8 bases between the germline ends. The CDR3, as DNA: TGTGCCAGTAGTATAATGGGGGGAGAGACCCAGTACTTC. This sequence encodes CASSIMGGETQYF. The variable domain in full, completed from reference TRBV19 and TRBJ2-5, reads DGGITQSPKYLFRKEGQNVTLSCEQNLNHDAMYWYRQDPGQGLRLIYYSQIVNDFQKGDIAEGYSVSREKKESFPLTVTSAQKNPTAFYLCASSIMGGETQYFGPGTRLLVL.

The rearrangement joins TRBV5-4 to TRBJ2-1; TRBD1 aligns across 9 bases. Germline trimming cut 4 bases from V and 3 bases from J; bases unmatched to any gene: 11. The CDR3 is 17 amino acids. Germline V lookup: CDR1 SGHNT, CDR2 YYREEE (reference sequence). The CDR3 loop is CASSKPGTGMGYNEQFF. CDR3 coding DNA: TGTGCCAGCAGCAAGCCCGGGACAGGGATGGGCTACAATGAGCAGTTCTTC. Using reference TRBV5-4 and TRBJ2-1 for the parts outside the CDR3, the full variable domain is ETGVTQSPTHLIKTRGQQVTLRCSSQSGHNTVSWYQQALGQGPQFIFQYYREEENGRGNFPPRFSGLQFPNYSSELNVNALELDDSALYLCASSKPGTGMGYNEQFFGPGTRLTVL.

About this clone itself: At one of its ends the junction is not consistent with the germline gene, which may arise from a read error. The CDR3 nucleotides read TGTGCCCGCGGACAGAGGAAAGCCTTC. This codes for CARGQRKAF. The rearrangement links TRBV2 to TRBJ2-4, with a weak D call TRBD1 (6 bases). Germline V gene lookup returns CDR1 SNHLY and CDR2 FYNNEI. There are 9 residues in the CDR3.

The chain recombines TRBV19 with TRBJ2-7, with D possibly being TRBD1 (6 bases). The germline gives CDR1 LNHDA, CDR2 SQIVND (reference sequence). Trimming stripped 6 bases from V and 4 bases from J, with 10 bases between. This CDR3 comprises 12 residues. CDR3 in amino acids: CASSLTGYEQYF. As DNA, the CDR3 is TGTGCCAGTAGCCTAACAGGGTACGAGCAGTACTTC.

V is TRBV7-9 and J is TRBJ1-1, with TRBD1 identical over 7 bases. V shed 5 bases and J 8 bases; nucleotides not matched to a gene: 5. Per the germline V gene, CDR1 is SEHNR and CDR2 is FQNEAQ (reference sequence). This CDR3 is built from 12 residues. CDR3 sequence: CASSPWDREAFF. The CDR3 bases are TGTGCCAGCAGCCCATGGGACAGAGAAGCTTTCTTT.

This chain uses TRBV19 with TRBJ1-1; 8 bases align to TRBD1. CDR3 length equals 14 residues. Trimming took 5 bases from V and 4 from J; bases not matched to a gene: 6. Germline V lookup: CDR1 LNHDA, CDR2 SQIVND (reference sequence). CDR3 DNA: TGTGCCAGTAGTGAGGGACAGGAGGGCACTGAAGCTTTCTTT. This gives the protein CASSEGQEGTEAFF.

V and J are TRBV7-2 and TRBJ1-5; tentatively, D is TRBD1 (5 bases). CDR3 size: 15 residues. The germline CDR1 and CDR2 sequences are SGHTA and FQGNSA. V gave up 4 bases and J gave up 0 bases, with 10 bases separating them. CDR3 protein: CASSSVGLSNQPQHF. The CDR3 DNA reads TGTGCCAGCAGCTCCGTGGGGCTTAGCAATCAGCCCCAGCATTTT.

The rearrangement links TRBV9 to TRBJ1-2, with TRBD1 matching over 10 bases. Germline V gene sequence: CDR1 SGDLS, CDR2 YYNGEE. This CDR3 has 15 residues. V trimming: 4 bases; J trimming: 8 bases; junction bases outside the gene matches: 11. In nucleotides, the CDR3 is TGTGCCAGCAGCCCGTTCGACAGGGGGCTCGGCGGCTACACCTTC. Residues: CASSPFDRGLGGYTF. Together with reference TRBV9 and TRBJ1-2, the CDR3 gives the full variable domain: DSGVTQTPKHLITATGQRVTLRCSPRSGDLSVYWYQQSLDQGLQFLIQYYNGEERAKGNILERFSAQQFPDLHSELNLSSLELGDSALYFCASSPFDRGLGGYTFGSGTRLTVV.